This is a list of T cell receptor beta chains from one sample in a study of shared clonotypes between healthy human individuals. Produced via immunoSEQ multiplex PCR; TCRdb's table is partial and in-frame only. The sample consists of some 1.4 million clones, more than 95% of them appearing once. Sequenced input: naive CD4+ T cells sorted from blood. The origin of the receptors is a man younger than 40 in good health. CDR3s include the opening cysteine and the closing phenylalanine or tryptophan. D genes are given only for firm matches. Only some rows state a clone size, as once, few, many or a class for expanded clones.

j_call: TRBJ2-1
v_call: TRBV7-8
clone_size: NA
d_call: NA
cdr3_aa: CASSYDVVYNEQFF
cdr3_nt: TGTGCCAGCAGTTACGACGTCGTGTACAATGAGCAGTTCTTC

j_call: TRBJ2-6
v_call: TRBV19
clone_size: NA
d_call: NA
cdr3_aa: CASSMGGPGANVLTF
cdr3_nt: TGTGCCAGTAGTATGGGGGGGCCTGGGGCCAACGTCCTGACTTTC

j_call: TRBJ1-1
v_call: TRBV30
clone_size: NA
d_call: TRBD1
cdr3_aa: CAWRQTWTGGAEAFF
cdr3_nt: TGTGCCTGGAGGCAGACATGGACAGGAGGGGCTGAAGCTTTCTTT

j_call: TRBJ2-7
v_call: TRBV7-6
clone_size: NA
d_call: NA
cdr3_aa: CASNRASGEQYF
cdr3_nt: TGTGCCAGCAATCGGGCTTCGGGCGAGCAGTACTTC

j_call: TRBJ2-1
v_call: TRBV11-3
clone_size: once
d_call: TRBD1
cdr3_aa: CASSLGDRQFF
cdr3_nt: TGTGCCAGCAGCTTAGGGGACAGGCAGTTCTTC

j_call: TRBJ2-7
v_call: TRBV6-6
clone_size: NA
d_call: NA
cdr3_aa: CASSSNHGLAYEQYF
cdr3_nt: TGTGCCAGCAGTTCTAACCACGGACTTGCCTACGAGCAGTACTTC

j_call: TRBJ2-1
v_call: TRBV14
clone_size: once
d_call: TRBD2
cdr3_aa: CASSQTRLADSYNEQFF
cdr3_nt: TGTGCCAGCAGCCAAACCAGACTAGCGGACTCCTACAATGAGCAGTTCTTC

j_call: TRBJ2-1
v_call: TRBV29-1
clone_size: NA
d_call: NA
cdr3_aa: CSVEFGSRECEQFF
cdr3_nt: TGCAGCGTGGAATTTGGCAGTCGGGAGTGTGAGCAGTTCTTC

j_call: TRBJ2-7
v_call: TRBV10-3
clone_size: NA
d_call: TRBD1
cdr3_aa: CAISDVSGQGVYEQYF
cdr3_nt: TGTGCCATCAGTGACGTTTCGGGACAGGGGGTCTACGAGCAGTACTTC

j_call: TRBJ2-1
v_call: TRBV10-2
clone_size: NA
d_call: TRBD2
cdr3_aa: CASSDLPGTSASLLHYNEQFF
cdr3_nt: TGCGCCAGCAGTGACTTACCGGGGACTAGCGCATCGCTCCTTCACTACAATGAGCAGTTCTTC

j_call: TRBJ2-1
v_call: TRBV28
clone_size: NA
d_call: NA
cdr3_aa: CASSFGPNEQFF
cdr3_nt: TGTGCCAGCAGTTTCGGGCCGAATGAGCAGTTCTTC

j_call: TRBJ1-4
v_call: TRBV18
clone_size: NA
d_call: NA
cdr3_aa: CASSPGTLNEKLFF
cdr3_nt: TGTGCCAGCTCACCCGGGACTCTTAATGAAAAACTGTTTTTT

j_call: TRBJ2-3
v_call: TRBV5-1
clone_size: NA
d_call: TRBD2
cdr3_aa: CASAKLAGGPRDTQYF
cdr3_nt: TGCGCCAGCGCAAAACTAGCGGGAGGGCCGAGAGATACGCAGTATTTT

j_call: TRBJ2-7
v_call: TRBV27
clone_size: NA
d_call: TRBD1
cdr3_aa: CASSSQGTNEQYF
cdr3_nt: TGTGCCAGCAGTTCACAGGGGACGAACGAGCAGTACTTC

j_call: TRBJ1-1
v_call: TRBV7-9
clone_size: NA
d_call: TRBD1
cdr3_aa: CASSLKDRENTEAFF
cdr3_nt: TGTGCCAGCAGCTTAAAGGACAGGGAGAACACTGAAGCTTTCTTT

j_call: TRBJ2-7
v_call: TRBV6-1
clone_size: NA
d_call: NA
cdr3_aa: CASSEGWAGRNEQYF
cdr3_nt: TGTGCCAGCAGTGAAGGTTGGGCAGGGAGGAACGAGCAGTACTTC

j_call: TRBJ2-7
v_call: TRBV18
clone_size: NA
d_call: TRBD1
cdr3_aa: CASSLGDSSSYEQYF
cdr3_nt: TGTGCCAGCTCACTAGGGGACAGTAGCTCCTACGAGCAGTACTTC

j_call: TRBJ2-5
v_call: TRBV27
clone_size: NA
d_call: NA
cdr3_aa: CASSLTRVGETQYF
cdr3_nt: TGTGCCAGCAGTCTAACTAGGGTTGGAGAGACCCAGTACTTC

j_call: TRBJ2-1
v_call: TRBV6-5
clone_size: once
d_call: TRBD2
cdr3_aa: CASSYGLAGDVDEQFF
cdr3_nt: TGTGCCAGCAGTTACGGTCTCGCGGGAGATGTCGATGAGCAGTTCTTC

j_call: TRBJ2-1
v_call: TRBV7-9
clone_size: NA
d_call: TRBD1
cdr3_aa: CASSSKGQGAFMNEQFF
cdr3_nt: TGTGCCAGCAGCTCTAAGGGACAGGGGGCATTTATGAATGAGCAGTTCTTC

j_call: TRBJ1-1
v_call: TRBV28
clone_size: NA
d_call: TRBD1
cdr3_aa: CASRERWTGNTEAFF
cdr3_nt: TGTGCCAGCAGGGAGAGGTGGACAGGGAACACTGAAGCTTTCTTT

j_call: TRBJ2-1
v_call: TRBV5-4
clone_size: NA
d_call: NA
cdr3_aa: CASNRGESYNEQFF
cdr3_nt: TGTGCCAGCAACCGGGGAGAGAGCTACAATGAGCAGTTCTTC

j_call: TRBJ2-1
v_call: TRBV9
clone_size: NA
d_call: NA
cdr3_aa: CASSVDPTNEQFF
cdr3_nt: TGTGCCAGCAGCGTAGACCCGACAAATGAGCAGTTCTTC

j_call: TRBJ1-4
v_call: TRBV10-3
clone_size: NA
d_call: NA
cdr3_aa: CAISDSGANEKLFF
cdr3_nt: TGTGCCATCAGTGATTCGGGGGCGAATGAAAAACTGTTTTTT

j_call: TRBJ2-7
v_call: TRBV28
clone_size: NA
d_call: TRBD2
cdr3_aa: CASSPLLAGAGEQYF
cdr3_nt: TGTGCCAGCAGTCCCTTACTAGCGGGAGCGGGGGAGCAGTACTTC

j_call: TRBJ2-5
v_call: TRBV10-3
clone_size: NA
d_call: NA
cdr3_aa: CAISSDSGETQYF
cdr3_nt: TGTGCCATCAGTTCCGACAGTGGGGAGACCCAGTACTTC

j_call: TRBJ2-1
v_call: TRBV7-9
clone_size: NA
d_call: NA
cdr3_aa: CASSVTGDRNNEQFF
cdr3_nt: TGTGCCAGCAGCGTAACAGGTGACAGGAACAATGAGCAGTTCTTC

j_call: TRBJ2-1
v_call: TRBV5-4
clone_size: NA
d_call: TRBD2
cdr3_aa: CASSKAGTSGMGAASEQFF
cdr3_nt: TGTGCCAGCAGCAAGGCCGGGACTAGCGGGATGGGGGCGGCGAGTGAGCAGTTCTTC

j_call: TRBJ2-7
v_call: TRBV2
clone_size: NA
d_call: TRBD2
cdr3_aa: CASCSPSGSYEQYF
cdr3_nt: TGTGCCAGCTGTTCGCCTAGCGGGAGCTACGAGCAGTACTTC

j_call: TRBJ2-7
v_call: TRBV30
clone_size: NA
d_call: NA
cdr3_aa: CAWTKDSYEQYF
cdr3_nt: TGTGCCTGGACCAAGGACTCCTACGAGCAGTACTTC

j_call: TRBJ2-7
v_call: TRBV2
clone_size: few
d_call: NA
cdr3_aa: CASSDPYEQYF
cdr3_nt: TGTGCCAGCAGTGACCCCTACGAGCAGTACTTC

j_call: TRBJ2-3
v_call: TRBV10-3
clone_size: NA
d_call: TRBD1
cdr3_aa: CAIRGGQGAEDTQYF
cdr3_nt: TGTGCCATCAGGGGCGGACAGGGGGCCGAAGATACGCAGTATTTT

j_call: TRBJ1-2
v_call: TRBV9
clone_size: NA
d_call: NA
cdr3_aa: CASSVPRDGYTF
cdr3_nt: TGTGCCAGCAGCGTCCCTAGGGATGGCTACACCTTC

j_call: TRBJ1-2
v_call: TRBV11-2
clone_size: NA
d_call: NA
cdr3_aa: CASSEGTLANYGYTF
cdr3_nt: TGTGCCAGCAGCGAGGGGACACTAGCTAACTATGGCTACACCTTC

j_call: TRBJ1-2
v_call: TRBV18
clone_size: NA
d_call: NA
cdr3_aa: CASSDGHELPRGYTF
cdr3_nt: TGTGCCAGCTCAGACGGACACGAGCTACCTAGGGGCTACACCTTC